This entry lists 9 T cell receptor beta chains sequenced from one sample in a study of blood T cell repertoires in COVID-19. Some clones are missing from TCRdb's copy, which holds only in-frame ones; the method was immunoSEQ multiplex PCR. The sample holds fewer than 90,000 clones, 84% seen once. The sample comprised peripheral blood. These receptors were collected from a human donor in a cohort sampled during active COVID-19.

This chain uses TRBV28 with TRBJ2-7, with 8 bases fitting TRBD2. The CDR3 is 16 residues long. Trimming took 3 bases from V and 5 from J; bases not matched to a gene: 12. From germline, CDR1 is MDHEN and CDR2 SYDVKM. The CDR3, as DNA: TGTGCCAGCAGTTTTGGGGGTAGCGGGAAGGCTCACGAGCAGTACTTC. Protein: CASSFGGSGKAHEQYF.

V gene TRBV5-1 combines with J gene TRBJ2-7; no definite D call. Trimming left V 0 bases short and J 4 bases short, with 11 bases between. Germline V gene data show CDR1 as SGHRS and CDR2 as YFSETQ. This CDR3 contains 14 residues. The CDR3 DNA sequence: TGCGCCAGCAGCTTGGCGATAGCTGGGTACGAGCAGTACTTC. Translating gives CASSLAIAGYEQYF.

The chain uses TRBV3-1 (or the pseudogene TRBV3-2) and TRBJ1-2; 9 nucleotides align to TRBD1. Germline V CDR1 and CDR2: LGHDT, YNNKEL (reference sequence). The CDR3 is 12 amino acids. The V and J ends lost 5 bases and 6 bases, in that order; junction bases with no gene match: 1. The CDR3 region is CASSWTGDGYTF. In nucleotides, the CDR3 is TGTGCCAGCAGCTGGACAGGGGATGGCTACACCTTC.

This clone has only a few counts. This chain uses TRBV2 with TRBJ2-7, with TRBD2 matching 11 bases. This CDR3 contains 16 residues. The J segment lost 4 bases and the V segment lost 6 bases, leaving 11 bases of the junction unmatched. Germline assignment: CDR1 SNHLY and CDR2 FYNNEI. CDR3 protein: CASRETGLAEQYEQYF. DNA of the CDR3: TGTGCCAGCAGAGAAACGGGACTAGCGGAACAGTACGAGCAGTACTTC. The whole variable domain, filled in from reference TRBV2 and TRBJ2-7, reads EPEVTQTPSHQVTQMGQEVILRCVPISNHLYFYWYRQILGQKVEFLVSFYNNEISEKSEIFDDQFSVERPDGSNFTLKIRSTKLEDSAMYFCASRETGLAEQYEQYFGPGTRLTVT.

The chain is built from TRBV5-1 and TRBJ2-7; 8 bases map to TRBD1. The V gene's germline CDR1 is SGHRS and CDR2 YFSETQ. With 2 bases clipped from V and 5 bases from J, the junction kept 9 bases outside the gene matches. The CDR3 length is 15 residues. The CDR3 DNA reads as TGCGCCAGCAGCTTAGCGCAGGGGGCTACGGACGAGCAGTACTTC. The encoded protein is CASSLAQGATDEQYF.

On this clone: Different DNA sequences within this sample yield the same CDR3. The rearrangement joins TRBV2 to TRBJ1-1; 8 positions agree with TRBD1. Germline CDR1 is SNHLY and CDR2 is FYNNEI. The CDR3 loop spans 14 amino acids. With V trimmed by 5 bases and J by 1 base, 3 bases remained unmatched. CDR3 in DNA: TGTGCCAGCAGTTGGGACAGGCCGAACACTGAAGCTTTCTTT. Amino acid sequence: CASSWDRPNTEAFF.

J is TRBJ1-2 and V is TRBV6-1; D is undetermined. The germline V gene encodes CDR1 MNHNS and CDR2 SASEGT. The V gene lost 2 bases and the J gene lost 8 bases, with 9 bases spanning the gap. The CDR3 consists of 12 residues. For the CDR3, the DNA is TGTGCCAGCAGTGAACTAATATTGGGCTACACCTTC. Amino acids: CASSELILGYTF.

The chain uses TRBV19 and TRBJ2-5, with TRBD2 matching 7 bases. The CDR3 is made up of 16 amino acids. V shed 5 bases, J shed 0 bases, and the junction held 9 bases outside the gene matches. Looked up from germline, CDR1 is LNHDA and CDR2 is SQIVND (reference sequence). CDR3 nucleotide sequence: TGTGCCAGTAGTCGACTAGCAGCCAGAAACCAAGAGACCCAGTACTTC. It is translated as CASSRLAARNQETQYF.

This clone is a singleton in its sample. The chain has TRBV28 and TRBJ1-1; D gene unclear. The germline V gene has CDR1 MDHEN and CDR2 SYDVKM. Trimming cost V 8 bases and J 1 base, with 17 bases left between them. The CDR3 is made up of 15 amino acids. CDR3 sequence: CASAPGAGQNTEAFF. The CDR3 DNA reads TGTGCCAGCGCACCCGGTGCAGGCCAGAACACTGAAGCTTTCTTT. Full variable domain (outside the CDR3, taken from reference TRBV28 and TRBJ1-1): DVKVTQSSRYLVKRTGEKVFLECVQDMDHENMFWYRQDPGLGLRLIYFSYDVKMKEKGDIPEGYSVSREKKERFSLILESASTNQTSMYLCASAPGAGQNTEAFFGQGTRLTVV.